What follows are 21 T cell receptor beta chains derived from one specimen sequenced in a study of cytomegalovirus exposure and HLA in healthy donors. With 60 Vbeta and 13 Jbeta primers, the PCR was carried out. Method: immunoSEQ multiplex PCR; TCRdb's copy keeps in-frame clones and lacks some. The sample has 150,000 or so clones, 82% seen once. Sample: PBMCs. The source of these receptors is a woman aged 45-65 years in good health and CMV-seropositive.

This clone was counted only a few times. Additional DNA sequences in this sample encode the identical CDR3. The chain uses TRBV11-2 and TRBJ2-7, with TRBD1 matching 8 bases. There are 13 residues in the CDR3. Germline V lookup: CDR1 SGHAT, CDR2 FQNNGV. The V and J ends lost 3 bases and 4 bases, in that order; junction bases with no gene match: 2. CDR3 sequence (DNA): TGTGCCAGCAGCTTCGGACAGGGTTACGAGCAGTACTTC. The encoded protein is CASSFGQGYEQYF.

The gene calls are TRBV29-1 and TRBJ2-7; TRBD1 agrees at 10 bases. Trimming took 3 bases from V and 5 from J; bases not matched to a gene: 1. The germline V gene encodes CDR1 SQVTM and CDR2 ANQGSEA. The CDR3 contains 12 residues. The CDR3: CSVETGGHEQYF. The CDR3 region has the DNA TGCAGCGTTGAGACAGGGGGCCACGAGCAGTACTTC.

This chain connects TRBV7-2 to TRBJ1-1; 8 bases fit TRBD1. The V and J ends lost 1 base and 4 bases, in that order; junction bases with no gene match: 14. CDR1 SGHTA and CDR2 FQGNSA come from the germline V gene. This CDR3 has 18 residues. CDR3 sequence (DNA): TGTGCCAGCAGCTTAGAGGGGTTGGCAGGGGGCGGGGGCACTGAAGCTTTCTTT. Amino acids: CASSLEGLAGGGGTEAFF. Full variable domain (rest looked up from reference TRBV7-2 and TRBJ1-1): GAGVSQSPSNKVTEKGKDVELRCDPISGHTALYWYRQSLGQGLEFLIYFQGNSAPDKSGLPSDRFSAERTGGSVSTLTIQRTQQEDSAVYLCASSLEGLAGGGGTEAFFGQGTRLTVV.

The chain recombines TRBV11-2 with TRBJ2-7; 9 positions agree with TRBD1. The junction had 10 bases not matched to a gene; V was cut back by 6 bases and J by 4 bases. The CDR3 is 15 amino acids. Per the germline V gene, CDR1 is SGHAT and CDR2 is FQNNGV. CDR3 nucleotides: TGTGCCAGCAGACCACCGACAGGGGGGACATACGAGCAGTACTTC. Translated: CASRPPTGGTYEQYF.

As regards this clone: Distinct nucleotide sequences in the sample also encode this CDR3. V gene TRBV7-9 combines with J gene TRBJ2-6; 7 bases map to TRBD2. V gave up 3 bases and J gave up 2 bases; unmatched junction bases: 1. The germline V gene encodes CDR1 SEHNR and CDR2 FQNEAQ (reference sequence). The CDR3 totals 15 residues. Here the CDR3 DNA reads TGTGCCAGCAGCTTGGCGGGGGCTGGGGCCAACGTCCTGACTTTC. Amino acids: CASSLAGAGANVLTF.

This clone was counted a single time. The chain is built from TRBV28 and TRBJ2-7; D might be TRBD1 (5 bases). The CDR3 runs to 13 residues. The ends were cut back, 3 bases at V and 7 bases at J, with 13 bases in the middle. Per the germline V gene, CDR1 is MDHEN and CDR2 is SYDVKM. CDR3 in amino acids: CASSLVGPSEQYF. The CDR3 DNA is TGTGCCAGCAGTTTGGTGGGGCCGAGTGAGCAGTACTTC.

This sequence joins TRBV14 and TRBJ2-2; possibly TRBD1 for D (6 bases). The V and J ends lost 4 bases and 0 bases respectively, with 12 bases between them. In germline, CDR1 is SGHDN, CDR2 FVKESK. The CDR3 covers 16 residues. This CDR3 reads CASSRMGATNTGELFF. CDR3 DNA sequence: TGTGCCAGCAGCCGAATGGGGGCTACGAACACCGGGGAGCTGTTTTTT.

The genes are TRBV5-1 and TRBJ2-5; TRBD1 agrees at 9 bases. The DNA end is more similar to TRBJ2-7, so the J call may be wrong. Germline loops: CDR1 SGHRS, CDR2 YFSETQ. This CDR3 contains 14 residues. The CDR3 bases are TGCGCCAGCAGAGGACAGGGGCTGACCTACGAGCAGTACTTC. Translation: CASRGQGLTYEQYF.

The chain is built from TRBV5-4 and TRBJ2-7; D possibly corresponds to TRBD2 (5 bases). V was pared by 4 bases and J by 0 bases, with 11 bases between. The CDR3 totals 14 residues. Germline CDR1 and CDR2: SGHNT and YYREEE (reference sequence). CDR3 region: CASSTGLASYEQYF. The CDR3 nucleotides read TGTGCCAGCAGCACCGGACTGGCCTCCTACGAGCAGTACTTC.

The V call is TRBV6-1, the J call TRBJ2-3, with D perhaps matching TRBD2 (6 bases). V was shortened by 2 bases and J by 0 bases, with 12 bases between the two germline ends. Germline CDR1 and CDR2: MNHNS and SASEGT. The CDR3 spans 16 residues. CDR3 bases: TGTGCCAGCAGTGAATCAGCGGGTTCTAGCACAGATACGCAGTATTTT. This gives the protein CASSESAGSSTDTQYF.

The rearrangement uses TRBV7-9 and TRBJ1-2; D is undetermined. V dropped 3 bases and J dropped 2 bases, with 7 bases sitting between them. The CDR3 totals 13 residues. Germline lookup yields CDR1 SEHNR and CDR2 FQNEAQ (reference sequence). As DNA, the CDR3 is TGTGCCAGCAGCTTCGGGGAGAACTATGGCTACACCTTC. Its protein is CASSFGENYGYTF.

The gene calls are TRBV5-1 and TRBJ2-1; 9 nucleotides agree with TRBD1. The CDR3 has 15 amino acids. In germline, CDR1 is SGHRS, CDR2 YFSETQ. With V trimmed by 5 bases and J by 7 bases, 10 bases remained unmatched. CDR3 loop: CASRTGQGNFNEQFF. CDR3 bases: TGCGCCAGCAGGACGGGACAGGGCAACTTTAATGAGCAGTTCTTC.

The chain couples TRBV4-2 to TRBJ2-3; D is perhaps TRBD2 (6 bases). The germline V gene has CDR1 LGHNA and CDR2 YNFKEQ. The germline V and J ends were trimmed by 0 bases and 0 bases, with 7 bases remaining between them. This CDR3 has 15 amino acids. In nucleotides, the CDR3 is TGTGCCAGCAGCCAAGAGGGGACTAGCACAGATACGCAGTATTTT. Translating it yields CASSQEGTSTDTQYF.

CDR3 DNA sequence: TGTGCCAGCAGTTTAGGAGGGTCTGGGGCCAACGTCCTGACTTTC. It is translated as CASSLGGSGANVLTF. V and J are TRBV28 and TRBJ2-6; TRBD2 might be the D (6 bases). V was clipped by 2 bases and J by 1 base, with 6 bases between them. Germline V lookup: CDR1 MDHEN, CDR2 SYDVKM. The CDR3 runs to 15 residues.

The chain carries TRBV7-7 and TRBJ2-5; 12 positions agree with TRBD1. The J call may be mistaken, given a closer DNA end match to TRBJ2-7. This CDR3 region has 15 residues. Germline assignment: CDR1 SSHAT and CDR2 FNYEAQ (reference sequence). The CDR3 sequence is CASSLGQGAAYEQYF. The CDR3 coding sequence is TGTGCCAGCAGCTTGGGACAGGGGGCAGCCTACGAGCAGTACTTC.

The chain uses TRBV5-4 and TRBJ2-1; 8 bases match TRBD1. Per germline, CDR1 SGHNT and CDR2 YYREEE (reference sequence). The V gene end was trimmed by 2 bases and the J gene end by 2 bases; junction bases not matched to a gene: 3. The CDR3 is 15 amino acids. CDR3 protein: CASSFQTGAYNEQFF. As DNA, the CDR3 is TGTGCCAGCAGCTTTCAGACAGGGGCCTACAATGAGCAGTTCTTC.

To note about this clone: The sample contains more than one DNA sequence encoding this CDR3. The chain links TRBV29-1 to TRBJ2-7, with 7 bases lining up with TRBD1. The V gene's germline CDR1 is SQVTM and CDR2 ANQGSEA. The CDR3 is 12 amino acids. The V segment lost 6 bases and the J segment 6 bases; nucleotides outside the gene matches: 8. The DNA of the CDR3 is TGCAGCGTGAGGGGGCAGGCGGGCGAGCAGTACTTC. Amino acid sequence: CSVRGQAGEQYF.

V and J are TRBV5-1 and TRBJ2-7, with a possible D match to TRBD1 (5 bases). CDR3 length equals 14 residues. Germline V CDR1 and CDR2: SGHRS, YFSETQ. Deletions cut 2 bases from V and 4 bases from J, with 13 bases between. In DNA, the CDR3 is TGCGCCAGCAGCTTAAGGGGAAACGGGTACGAGCAGTACTTC. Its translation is CASSLRGNGYEQYF.

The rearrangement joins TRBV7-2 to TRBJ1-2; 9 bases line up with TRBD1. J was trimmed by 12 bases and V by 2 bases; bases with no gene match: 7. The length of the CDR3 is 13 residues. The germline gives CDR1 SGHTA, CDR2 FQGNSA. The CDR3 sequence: CASSLLPGQGHTF. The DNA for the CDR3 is TGTGCCAGCAGCTTACTCCCGGGACAGGGACACACCTTC.

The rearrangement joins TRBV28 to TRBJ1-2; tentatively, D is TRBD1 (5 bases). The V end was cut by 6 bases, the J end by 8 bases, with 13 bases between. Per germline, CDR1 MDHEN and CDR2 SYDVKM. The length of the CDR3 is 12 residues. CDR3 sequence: CASRPQGGGYTF. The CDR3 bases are TGTGCCAGCAGACCCCAGGGAGGAGGCTACACCTTC.

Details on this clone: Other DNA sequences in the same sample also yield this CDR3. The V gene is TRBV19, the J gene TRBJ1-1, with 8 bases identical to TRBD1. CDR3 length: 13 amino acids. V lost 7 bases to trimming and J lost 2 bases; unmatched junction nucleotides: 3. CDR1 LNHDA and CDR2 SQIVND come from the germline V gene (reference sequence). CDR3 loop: CASTQGGNTEAFF. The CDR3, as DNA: TGTGCCAGTACACAGGGGGGAAACACTGAAGCTTTCTTT.